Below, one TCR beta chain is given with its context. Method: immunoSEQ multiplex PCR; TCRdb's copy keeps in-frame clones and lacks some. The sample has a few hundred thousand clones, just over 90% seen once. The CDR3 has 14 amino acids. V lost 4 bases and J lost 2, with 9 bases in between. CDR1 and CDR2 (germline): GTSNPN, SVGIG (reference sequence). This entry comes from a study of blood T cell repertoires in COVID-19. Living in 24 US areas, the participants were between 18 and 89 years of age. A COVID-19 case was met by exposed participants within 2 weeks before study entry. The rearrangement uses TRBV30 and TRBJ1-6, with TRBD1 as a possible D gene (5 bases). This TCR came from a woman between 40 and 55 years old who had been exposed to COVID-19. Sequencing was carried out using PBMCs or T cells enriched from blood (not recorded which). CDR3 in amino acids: CAWTGSTYNSPLHF. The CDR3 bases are TGTGCCTGGACAGGGTCGACCTATAATTCACCCCTCCACTTT. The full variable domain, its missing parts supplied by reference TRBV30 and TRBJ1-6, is SQTIHQWPATLVQPVGSPLSLECTVEGTSNPNLYWYRQAAGRGLQLLFYSVGIGQISSEVPQNLSASRPQDRQFILSSKKLLLSDSGFYLCAWTGSTYNSPLHFGNGTRLTVT.